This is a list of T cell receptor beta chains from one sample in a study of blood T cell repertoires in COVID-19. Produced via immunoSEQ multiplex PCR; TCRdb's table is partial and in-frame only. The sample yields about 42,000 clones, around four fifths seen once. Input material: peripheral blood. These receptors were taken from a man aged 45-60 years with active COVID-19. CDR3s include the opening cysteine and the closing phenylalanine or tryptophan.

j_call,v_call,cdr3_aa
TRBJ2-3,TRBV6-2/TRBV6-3,CASSYLAGGAARDTQYF
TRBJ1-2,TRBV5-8,CASSFRYGYTF
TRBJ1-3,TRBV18,CASRGSGSAGNTIYF
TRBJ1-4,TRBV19,CASSIDLGWGTGARRVFF
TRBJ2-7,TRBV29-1,CSVGEGLGEQYF
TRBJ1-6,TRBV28,CASSLSGRNSPLHF
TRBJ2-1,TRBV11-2,CASSFRDEQFF
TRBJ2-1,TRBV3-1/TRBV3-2,CASSQAGLAANEQFF
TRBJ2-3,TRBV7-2,CASSLMPTVGTQYF
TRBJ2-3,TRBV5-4,CASSSRGQDPTDTQYF
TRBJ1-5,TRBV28,CASKPSTGPRIRQPQHF
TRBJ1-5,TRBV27,CASRGLSNQPQHF